Listed here are 22 T cell receptor beta chains from one sample, sequenced in a study of T cell clones after liver transplantation. Method: immunoSEQ multiplex PCR; TCRdb's copy keeps in-frame clones and lacks some. Of tens of thousands of clones in the sample, 83% were seen once. The input for sequencing was CD4+ T cells from blood, taken at the 22-month timepoint. These receptor sequences come from a human patient who received a liver transplant. Some T cells may possibly be graft donor cells.

The genes are TRBV11-2 and TRBJ2-1; D is perhaps TRBD1 (5 bases). The germline V gene encodes CDR1 SGHAT and CDR2 FQNNGV. V lost 6 bases and J 7 bases, leaving 10 bases between the germline ends. CDR3 size: 12 residues. CDR3 amino acids: CASRRQYNEQFF. The CDR3 region has the DNA TGTGCCAGCAGACGACAGTATAATGAGCAGTTCTTC.

This rearrangement joins TRBV9 to TRBJ1-4, with D maybe TRBD1 (5 bases). The CDR3 contains 14 residues. Trimming cost V 7 bases and J 10 bases, with 20 bases left between them. Germline V gene sequence: CDR1 SGDLS, CDR2 YYNGEE. CDR3 in amino acids: CASGVTRDPAKLFF. CDR3 nucleotides: TGTGCCAGCGGTGTAACCAGGGACCCAGCAAAACTGTTTTTT.

The chain is built from TRBV7-2 and TRBJ1-4; 9 bases are a match to TRBD1. The junction had 3 bases not matched to a gene; V was cut back by 4 bases and J by 6 bases. CDR1 and CDR2 from the germline V gene are SGHTA and FQGNSA. The CDR3 loop spans 14 amino acids. CDR3 coding DNA: TGTGCCAGCAGCTGGCGGACAGGGGATGAAAAACTGTTTTTT. Translating it yields CASSWRTGDEKLFF.

The rearrangement links TRBV9 to TRBJ2-2; D gene ambiguous. This CDR3 is 15 amino acids long. V was trimmed by 0 bases and J by 4 bases, leaving 10 bases between them. CDR1 and CDR2 from the germline V gene are SGDLS and YYNGEE. In nucleotides, the CDR3 is TGTGCCAGCAGCGTAGCTGGCACCCCCACCGGGGAGCTGTTTTTT. Its protein is CASSVAGTPTGELFF.

The chain has TRBV7-9 and TRBJ1-1; TRBD1 might be the D (6 bases). This CDR3 comprises 13 residues. V was shortened by 5 bases and J by 4 bases, with 11 bases between the two germline ends. Germline V lookup: CDR1 SEHNR, CDR2 FQNEAQ (reference sequence). As DNA, the CDR3 is TGTGCCAGCAGCCCCAGGGGTGGCACTGAAGCTTTCTTT. Translating gives CASSPRGGTEAFF.

This chain joins TRBV11-2 and TRBJ2-1; D is ambiguous. V lost 5 bases to trimming and J lost 5 bases, with 10 bases between them. Germline CDR1 reads SGHAT; CDR2 reads FQNNGV. CDR3 length: 13 residues. This chain's CDR3 is CASSHGSNNEQFF. The CDR3 bases are TGTGCCAGCAGCCATGGGTCTAACAATGAGCAGTTCTTC.

The rearrangement links TRBV7-2 to TRBJ2-2; 13 bases match TRBD2. The CDR3 sequence is 19 residues long. V was pared by 3 bases and J by 4 bases, with 11 bases of the junction left unmatched. Looked up from germline, CDR1 is SGHTA and CDR2 is FQGNSA. The CDR3 loop reads CASSLLGLAGLGATGELFF. Written as DNA, the CDR3 is TGTGCCAGCAGCTTGCTGGGACTAGCGGGACTCGGGGCCACCGGGGAGCTGTTTTTT.

The chain is built from TRBV27 and TRBJ2-2; 7 bases align to TRBD2. V shed 11 bases, J shed 1 base, and the junction held 7 bases outside the gene matches. This CDR3 is 14 amino acids long. The germline V gene has CDR1 MNHEY and CDR2 SMNVEV (reference sequence). The CDR3 bases are TGTGCCGGGAGGGAAACGTTGAACACCGGGGAGCTGTTTTTT. Its translation: CAGRETLNTGELFF.

V is TRBV29-1 and J is TRBJ2-5; D remains ambiguous. V gave up 4 bases and J gave up 2 bases, with 8 bases separating them. CDR1 is SQVTM and CDR2 is ANQGSEA in the germline V gene. The CDR3 has 12 amino acids. The CDR3 DNA is TGCAGCGTTGCCGATGGACAAGAGACCCAGTACTTC. Its translation is CSVADGQETQYF.

The chain has TRBV9 and TRBJ1-1; 8 bases are shared with TRBD1. The CDR3 totals 16 residues. Germline V gene lookup returns CDR1 SGDLS and CDR2 YYNGEE. Trimming took 4 bases from V and 1 from J; bases not matched to a gene: 9. As DNA, the CDR3 is TGTGCCAGCAGCACAACCCTTGGGACAGGGAACACTGAAGCTTTCTTT. It translates to CASSTTLGTGNTEAFF.

This rearrangement joins TRBV7-2 to TRBJ1-2; 9 positions match TRBD1. Germline-derived CDR1 and CDR2 are SGHTA and FQGNSA. This CDR3 region has 14 residues. J was trimmed by 7 bases and V by 5 bases; bases with no gene match: 8. As DNA, the CDR3 is TGTGCCAGCAGCCCACGACAGGGGGAGGGTGGCTACACCTTC. Amino acid sequence: CASSPRQGEGGYTF.

J is TRBJ1-2 and V is TRBV20-1, with no clear D. From germline, CDR1 is DFQATT and CDR2 SNEGSKA (reference sequence). The CDR3 runs 11 residues. Trimming removed 3 bases from V and 4 bases from J, with 6 bases in between. The CDR3 here is CSASAGYGYTF. CDR3 bases: TGCAGTGCTAGTGCGGGCTATGGCTACACCTTC.

V usage is TRBV2 and J usage is TRBJ2-3; D uncertain. Trimming removed 2 bases from V and 0 bases from J, with 9 bases in between. CDR1 is SNHLY, CDR2 FYNNEI, per germline. The CDR3 is made up of 15 amino acids. Written as DNA, the CDR3 is TGTGCCAGCAGTGAAACACCTACTAGCACAGATACGCAGTATTTT. Its translation: CASSETPTSTDTQYF.

This chain uses TRBV28 with TRBJ2-5; no firm D call. V lost 5 bases and J 9 bases, leaving 13 bases between the germline ends. The CDR3 contains 12 residues. Germline CDR1 and CDR2: MDHEN and SYDVKM. The CDR3 sequence: CASSPTYQPQYF. The CDR3, as DNA: TGTGCCAGCAGTCCGACATATCAACCCCAGTACTTC.

The J gene is TRBJ2-7, the V gene TRBV7-2; possibly TRBD1 for D (7 bases). The CDR3 sequence is 14 residues long. Looked up from germline, CDR1 is SGHTA and CDR2 is FQGNSA. The V and J ends lost 3 bases and 1 base respectively, with 10 bases between them. CDR3 sequence reads: CASSLAGQSYEQYF. DNA of the CDR3: TGTGCCAGCAGCTTGGCGGGACAGTCCTACGAGCAGTACTTC.

The rearrangement uses TRBV29-1 and TRBJ2-5; D gene unclear. This CDR3 contains 13 residues. V lost 0 bases and J 4 bases, leaving 9 bases between the germline ends. Germline CDR1 is SQVTM and CDR2 is ANQGSEA. The DNA of the CDR3 is TGCAGCGTTGAAGAGTTGGACGGAGAGACCCAGTACTTC. Its protein product is CSVEELDGETQYF. Full variable domain (remainder filled in from reference TRBV29-1 and TRBJ2-5): SAVISQKPSRDICQRGTSLTIQCQVDSQVTMMFWYRQQPGQSLTLIATANQGSEATYESGFVIDKFPISRPNLTFSTLTVSNMSPEDSSIYLCSVEELDGETQYFGPGTRLLVL.

The count of this clone is one. The chain combines TRBV7-3 with TRBJ2-1; 7 bases are shared with TRBD2. Unmatched junction bases numbered 13, after V lost 2 bases and J lost 9 bases. Per the germline V gene, CDR1 is SGHTA and CDR2 is FQGTGA. The CDR3 consists of 16 residues. CDR3 residues: CASSLLGLQSSGEQFF. The DNA for the CDR3 is TGTGCCAGCAGCTTACTGGGACTACAAAGTTCGGGTGAGCAGTTCTTC.

This chain connects TRBV9 to TRBJ2-3; 7 bases line up with TRBD2. Unmatched junction bases numbered 4, after V lost 0 bases and J lost 0 bases. Germline CDR1 and CDR2: SGDLS and YYNGEE. The CDR3 spans 16 residues. The CDR3 loop is CASSVGVSGSTDTQYF. The CDR3 nucleotides read TGTGCCAGCAGCGTAGGGGTTAGCGGGAGCACAGATACGCAGTATTTT.

This clone has just a few counts. This chain connects TRBV4-1 to TRBJ1-2; D possibly corresponds to TRBD1 (5 bases). Germline loops: CDR1 MGHRA, CDR2 YSYEKL. The CDR3 extends over 15 amino acids. The ends were cut back, 1 base at V and 6 bases at J, with 15 bases in the middle. The DNA of the CDR3 is TGCGCCAGCAGCCAAGTCTGGGGCGGTGAAAATGGCTACACCTTC. It yields the protein CASSQVWGGENGYTF.

J is TRBJ1-1 and V is TRBV11-3, with 7 bases aligning to TRBD1. The germline gives CDR1 SGHNT, CDR2 YENEEA. The V gene end was trimmed by 7 bases and the J gene end by 3 bases; junction bases not matched to a gene: 5. The CDR3 is 13 residues long. CDR3 sequence: CASTTDRDTEAFF. DNA for the CDR3: TGTGCCAGCACCACCGACAGGGACACTGAAGCTTTCTTT.

V and J are TRBV9 and TRBJ1-3, with D hard to call. V lost 4 bases and J lost 4, with 15 bases in between. CDR3 length: 15 amino acids. Germline V gene sequence: CDR1 SGDLS, CDR2 YYNGEE. CDR3 DNA sequence: TGTGCCAGCAGCCCTCACGCCCACGAGGGAAACACCATATATTTT. Translating it yields CASSPHAHEGNTIYF.

This rearrangement joins TRBV6-5 to TRBJ2-2; TRBD1 aligns across 7 bases. V shed 5 bases and J 5 bases; nucleotides not matched to a gene: 8. The CDR3 length is 15 residues. CDR1 is MNHEY, CDR2 SVGAGI, per germline. CDR3 in amino acids: CASSPKGARTGELFF. CDR3 nucleotides: TGTGCCAGCAGTCCGAAGGGGGCGCGAACCGGGGAGCTGTTTTTT.